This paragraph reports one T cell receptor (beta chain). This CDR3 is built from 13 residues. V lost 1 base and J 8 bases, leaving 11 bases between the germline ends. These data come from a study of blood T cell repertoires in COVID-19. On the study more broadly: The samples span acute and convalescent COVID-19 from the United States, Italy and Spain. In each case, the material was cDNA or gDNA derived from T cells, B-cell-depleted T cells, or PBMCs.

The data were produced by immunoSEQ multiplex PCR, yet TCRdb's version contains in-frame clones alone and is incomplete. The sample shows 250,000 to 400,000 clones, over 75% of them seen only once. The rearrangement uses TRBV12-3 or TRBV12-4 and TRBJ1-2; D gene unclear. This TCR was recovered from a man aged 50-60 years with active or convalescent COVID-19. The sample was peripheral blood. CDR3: CASSLVGSEGYTF. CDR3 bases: TGTGCCAGCAGTTTAGTCGGGTCGGAAGGCTACACCTTC.